This T cell receptor (beta chain) came from a study of T cell repertoires in cytomegalovirus infection. On the study more broadly: Public TCR beta signatures indicated both CMV infection and matching HLA type. Broader study findings: CMV carriers with the relevant HLA were identified by cumulative public TCR beta family frequency.

As regards this clonotype: Its specificity is unknown.

TCRdb independently ran MiXCR on the reads; one entry per CDR3 protein. Among 75,000 to 100,000 distinct CDR3 sequences listed, approximately 45% were seen once. The sequence came from a human donor in good health (CMV status not recorded). Some clones in this sample may be carry-over from other donors' samples. The material was CD8+ T cells from cultured PBMCs, obtained from culture after CMV antigen stimulation.

The CDR3 coding sequence is TGTGCCAGCAGCCCCTTAGACTATGGCTACACCTTC. Its translation is CASSPLDYGYTF. This chain uses TRBV12-3 or TRBV12-4 with TRBJ1-2; D is uncertain. The length of the CDR3 is 12 residues. Trimming stripped 6 bases from V and 3 bases from J, with 8 bases between.